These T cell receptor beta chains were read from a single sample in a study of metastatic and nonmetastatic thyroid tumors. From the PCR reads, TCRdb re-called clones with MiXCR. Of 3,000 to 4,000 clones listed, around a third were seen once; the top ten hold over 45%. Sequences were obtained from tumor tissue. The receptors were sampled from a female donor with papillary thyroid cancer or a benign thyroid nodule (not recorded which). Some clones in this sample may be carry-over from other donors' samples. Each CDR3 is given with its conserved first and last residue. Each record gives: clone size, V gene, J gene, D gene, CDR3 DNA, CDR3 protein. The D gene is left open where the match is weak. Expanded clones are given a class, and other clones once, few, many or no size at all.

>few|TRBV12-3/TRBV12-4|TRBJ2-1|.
TGTGCCAGCAGCTTCCTGGGGATTTACAATGAGCAGTTCTTC
CASSFLGIYNEQFF
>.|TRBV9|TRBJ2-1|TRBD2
TGTGCCAGCAGCGTAGGTCTAGCGGCCTCCTACAATGAGCAGTTCTTC
CASSVGLAASYNEQFF
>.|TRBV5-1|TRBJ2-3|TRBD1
TGCGCCAGCAGCTTGTCCGTCGGACAGGGGGCGACAGATACGCAGTATTTT
CASSLSVGQGATDTQYF
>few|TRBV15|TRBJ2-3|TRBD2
TGTGCCACCAGCATCGGGGAGGGACTCCAGTATTTT
CATSIGEGLQYF
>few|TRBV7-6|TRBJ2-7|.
TGTGCCAGCAGCTCGGGCCACGAGCAGTACTTC
CASSSGHEQYF
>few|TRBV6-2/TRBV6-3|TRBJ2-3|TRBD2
TGTGCCAGCAGTTACTCGAAAGCGGGAGGCCGGGAAACGCAGTATTTT
CASSYSKAGGRETQYF
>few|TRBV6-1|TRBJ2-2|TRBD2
TGTGCCAGCAGACAGCGGGAGGGCCTTTCGGCCGGGGAGCTGTTTTTT
CASRQREGLSAGELFF
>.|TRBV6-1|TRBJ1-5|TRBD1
TGTGCCAGCAATGGACAGGGCGGCAATCAGCCCCAGCATTTT
CASNGQGGNQPQHF
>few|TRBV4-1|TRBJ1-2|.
TGCGCCAGCAGCCAAGTACCGGGATCTTACTATGGCTACACCTTC
CASSQVPGSYYGYTF
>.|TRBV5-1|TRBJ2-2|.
TGCGCCAGCCGGTACCGGGACCGGAACACCGGGGAGCTGTTTTTT
CASRYRDRNTGELFF
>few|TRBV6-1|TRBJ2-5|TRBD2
TGTGCCAGCAGTCGAGGGACTAGCGGCCACTTGGGAGAGACCCAGTACTTC
CASSRGTSGHLGETQYF
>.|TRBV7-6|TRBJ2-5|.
TGTGCTAGCAGCTTAACAGGCGGGGAATGGGAGACCCAGTACTTC
CASSLTGGEWETQYF
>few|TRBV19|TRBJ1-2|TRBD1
TGTGCCAGTAGACCGGGACAGTCCTATGGCTACACCTTC
CASRPGQSYGYTF
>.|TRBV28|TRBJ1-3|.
TGTGCCAGCAGCTCCGGACAGAGCTCTGGAAACACCATATATTTT
CASSSGQSSGNTIYF
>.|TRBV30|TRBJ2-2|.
TGTGCCACGAATAGGTGGAGGGTGGACGGGGAGCTGTTTTTT
CATNRWRVDGELFF
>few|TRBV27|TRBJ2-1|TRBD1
TGTGCCATCTCGAAGGGGTACAACAGGGGCGATGAGCAGTTCTTC
CAISKGYNRGDEQFF
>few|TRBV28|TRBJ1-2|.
TGTGCCAGCAGTACCAACGGGGCCTTGTGGGTTCAATATGGCTACACCTTC
CASSTNGALWVQYGYTF
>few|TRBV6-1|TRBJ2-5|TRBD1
TGTGCCAGCGAGGACAGGGGGAAAGAGACCCAGTACTTC
CASEDRGKETQYF
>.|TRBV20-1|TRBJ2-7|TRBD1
TGCAGTGCTATAACCAGGACAGGGGGCAGCGAGCAGTACTTC
CSAITRTGGSEQYF
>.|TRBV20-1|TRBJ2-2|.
TGCAGTGCTCCCCAGGGAAACACCGGGGAGCTGTTTTTT
CSAPQGNTGELFF
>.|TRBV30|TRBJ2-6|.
TGTGCCGGGATGGGGTTAACGGGGGCCAACGTCCTGACTTTC
CAGMGLTGANVLTF
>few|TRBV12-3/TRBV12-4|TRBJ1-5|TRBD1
TGTGCCAGCAGCCCGGACAGGGTGATTAATCAGCCCCAGCATTTT
CASSPDRVINQPQHF
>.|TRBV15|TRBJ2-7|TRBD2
TGTGCCACCTCCAGCGGGATCTCTTACGAGCAGTACTTC
CATSSGISYEQYF
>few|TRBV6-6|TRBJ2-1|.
TGTGCCAGCAGTTACGGGATGGAGACTCCAAGGGGCAATGAGCAGTTCTTC
CASSYGMETPRGNEQFF
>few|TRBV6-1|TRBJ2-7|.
TGTGCCAGTAGGGAGTCGGGAATCAACGAGCAGTACTTC
CASRESGINEQYF
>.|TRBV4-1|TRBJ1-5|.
TGCGCCAGCAGCCAATTGGATAGCAATCAGCCCCAGCATTTT
CASSQLDSNQPQHF
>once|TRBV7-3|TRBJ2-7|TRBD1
TGTGCCAGCAGCCTTATGCCGGGACAGGGTCTGACCTACGAGCAGTACTTC
CASSLMPGQGLTYEQYF
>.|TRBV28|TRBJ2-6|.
TGTGCCAGCAGTCAGACAGGTCGCTGGGCCAACGTCCTGACTTTC
CASSQTGRWANVLTF
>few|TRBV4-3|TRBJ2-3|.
TGCGCCAGCAGCCAAGAACCCCCAGGTACTAGCACAGATACGCAGTATTTT
CASSQEPPGTSTDTQYF
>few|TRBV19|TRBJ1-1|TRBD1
TGTGCCAGTACCCCGACAGGGTCAGGGAACACTGAAGCTTTCTTT
CASTPTGSGNTEAFF
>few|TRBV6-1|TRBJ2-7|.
TGTGCCAGCAGTGGGGGTCAGGGGCAGCTTGGCGAGCAGTACTTC
CASSGGQGQLGEQYF
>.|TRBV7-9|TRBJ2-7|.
TGTGCCAGCAGCTTAGATCCAGGGGCCTACGAGCAGTACTTC
CASSLDPGAYEQYF
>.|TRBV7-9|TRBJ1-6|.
TGTGCCAGCAGCTTAGATTGGGACTCTTCACCCCTCCACTTT
CASSLDWDSSPLHF
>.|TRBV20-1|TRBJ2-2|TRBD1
TGCAGTGCTAGCGACGGACAGGGGGATACCGGGGAGCTGTTTTTT
CSASDGQGDTGELFF
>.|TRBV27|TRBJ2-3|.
TGTGCCAGCAGTTTAAGTGGGCGACTGTTCACAGATACGCAGTATTTT
CASSLSGRLFTDTQYF
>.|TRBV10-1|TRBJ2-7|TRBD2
TGCGCCGGAGGGGCCCCGGGGGGATCCTACGAGCAGTACTTC
CAGGAPGGSYEQYF
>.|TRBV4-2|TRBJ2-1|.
TGTGCCAGCAGCCAAGTAGGCAAGTACAATGAGCAGTTCTTC
CASSQVGKYNEQFF
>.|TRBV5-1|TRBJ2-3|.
TGCGCCAGCACCCCGGACAGCACAGATACGCAGTATTTT
CASTPDSTDTQYF
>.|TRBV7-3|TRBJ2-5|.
TGTGCCAGCAGCCACCAGGGGGGGGGCCAAGAGACCCAGTACTTC
CASSHQGGGQETQYF
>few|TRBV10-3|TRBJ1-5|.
TGTGCCTCAGATACAGCCGATAGCAATCAGCCCCAGCATTTT
CASDTADSNQPQHF
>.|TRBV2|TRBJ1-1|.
TGTGCCAGCAGTGAGGAAGGCTACACTGAAGCTTTCTTT
CASSEEGYTEAFF
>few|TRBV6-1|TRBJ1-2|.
TGTGCCAGCGGGCTGGACAGTGGGGCTGGCTACACCTTC
CASGLDSGAGYTF
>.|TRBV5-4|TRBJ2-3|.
TGTGCCAGCAGCTTGACAGGGGAAGAGGACTACCACACAGATACGCAGTATTTT
CASSLTGEEDYHTDTQYF
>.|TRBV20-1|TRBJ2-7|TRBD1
TGCAGTGCTAGAGGGAGGACAGGGGAGCAGTACTTC
CSARGRTGEQYF
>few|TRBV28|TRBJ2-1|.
TGTGCCAGCACTCCCGGGGGCGGGGCGCCGTACAATGAGCAGTTCTTC
CASTPGGGAPYNEQFF
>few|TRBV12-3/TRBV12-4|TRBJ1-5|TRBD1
TGTGCCAGCAGTTTAAGGACAGGTGGGAATCAGCCCCAGCATTTT
CASSLRTGGNQPQHF
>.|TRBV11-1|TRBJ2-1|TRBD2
TGTGCCAGCAGCTTAGGGGGCGGGAGGTCCTACAATGAGCAGTTCTTC
CASSLGGGRSYNEQFF
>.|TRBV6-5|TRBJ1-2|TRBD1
TGTGCCAGCAGTCTACTCGCCGGGACAGTCTATGGCTACACCTTC
CASSLLAGTVYGYTF